The source of this T cell receptor beta chain is a study of cytomegalovirus exposure and HLA in healthy donors. Details on this clone: What it recognizes is unknown.

V lost 5 bases and J 1 base, leaving 20 bases between the germline ends. The germline gives CDR1 MDHEN, CDR2 SYDVKM. The CDR3 covers 17 residues. The PCR was carried out with 60 Vbeta primers and 13 Jbeta primers. Assay: immunoSEQ multiplex PCR; the TCRdb copy retains only in-frame clones and omits some. This table lists tens of thousands of clones. Study-level findings and limits: Apparent HLA restriction characterized most CMV-associated TCR beta chains in a later analysis. The dataset shows that most TCR sequences were rare, while some public TCRs occurred in many donors. High sensitivity and specificity were reportedly achieved when the classifier diagnosed cytomegalovirus status.

The sequence came from a woman in her sixties in good health and CMV-seronegative. This chain connects TRBV28 to TRBJ1-1; D is possibly TRBD1 (6 bases). Sequenced input: PBMCs. CDR3: CASSTTGMSTPNTEAFF. CDR3 bases: TGTGCCAGCAGTACTACAGGGATGTCTACTCCGAACACTGAAGCTTTCTTT.